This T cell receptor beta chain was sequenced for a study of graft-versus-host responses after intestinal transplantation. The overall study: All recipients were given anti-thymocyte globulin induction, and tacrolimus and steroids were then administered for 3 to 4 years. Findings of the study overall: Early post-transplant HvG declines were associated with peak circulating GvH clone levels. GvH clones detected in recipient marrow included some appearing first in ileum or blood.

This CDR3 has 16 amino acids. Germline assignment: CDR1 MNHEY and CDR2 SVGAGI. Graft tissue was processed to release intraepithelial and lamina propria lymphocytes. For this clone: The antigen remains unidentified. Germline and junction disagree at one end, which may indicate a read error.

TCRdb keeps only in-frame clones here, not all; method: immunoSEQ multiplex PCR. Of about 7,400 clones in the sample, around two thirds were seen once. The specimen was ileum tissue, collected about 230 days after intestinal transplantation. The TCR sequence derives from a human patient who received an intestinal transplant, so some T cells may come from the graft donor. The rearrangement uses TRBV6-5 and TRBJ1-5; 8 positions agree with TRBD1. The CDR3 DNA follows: TGTGCCAGCAGTTTATCAGGGGGCAGGGGTTTATCAGCCCCAGCATTT. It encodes CASSLSGGRGLSAPAF.